Listed below are T cell receptor beta chains from one sample, sequenced in a study of metastatic and nonmetastatic thyroid tumors. MiXCR was used by TCRdb to re-call the PCR reads. The table lists about 48,000 clones, approximately 20% of them singletons, with 3.8% in the top ten. Sequenced input: blood. The receptors were sampled from a male donor with papillary thyroid cancer or a benign thyroid nodule (not recorded which). Some clones in this sample may be carry-over from other donors' samples. CDR3s include the opening cysteine and the closing phenylalanine or tryptophan. The order of the fields is V gene, J gene, CDR3 protein.

v_call: TRBV28
j_call: TRBJ2-1
cdr3_aa: CASSTTGLAGGSSYNEQFF

v_call: TRBV6-2/TRBV6-3
j_call: TRBJ1-4
cdr3_aa: CASSRPAGTGGEKLFF

v_call: TRBV30
j_call: TRBJ2-1
cdr3_aa: CAWSVTPYNEQFF

v_call: TRBV20-1
j_call: TRBJ2-1
cdr3_aa: CSARGASGRPRYEQFF

v_call: TRBV10-3
j_call: TRBJ1-1
cdr3_aa: CAISEPVGTGVNTEAFF

v_call: TRBV2
j_call: TRBJ2-7
cdr3_aa: CASSVNRGVDEQYF

v_call: TRBV7-9
j_call: TRBJ1-5
cdr3_aa: CASSRSGGNQPQHF

v_call: TRBV10-3
j_call: TRBJ2-3
cdr3_aa: CAISEFTSGGGDTQYF

v_call: TRBV11-2
j_call: TRBJ2-1
cdr3_aa: CASSPTSGRGNEQFF

v_call: TRBV5-1
j_call: TRBJ2-5
cdr3_aa: CASSLGAVQETQYF

v_call: TRBV3-1
j_call: TRBJ2-3
cdr3_aa: CASSQLEGGLWADTQYF

v_call: TRBV30
j_call: TRBJ1-2
cdr3_aa: CAWSVGVTAANYGYTF

v_call: TRBV14
j_call: TRBJ1-1
cdr3_aa: CASSPLGGRGVNTEAFF

v_call: TRBV6-1
j_call: TRBJ1-1
cdr3_aa: CASSPPGGRGAEAFF

v_call: TRBV27
j_call: TRBJ1-3
cdr3_aa: CASSDAGSGNIIYF

v_call: TRBV20-1
j_call: TRBJ2-5
cdr3_aa: CSTRRAGGETQYF

v_call: TRBV7-2
j_call: TRBJ1-2
cdr3_aa: CSSSSAGGASFGYTF